This T cell receptor (beta chain) was found in a study of blood T cell repertoires in COVID-19 (dated by TCRdb to the early 2020s). At the level of the whole study: Collaborator samples came from the United States, Italy and Spain and covered acute and convalescent phases of COVID-19. The prospective study material was composed of cDNA or gDNA derived from T cells, B-cell-depleted T cells, or PBMCs. Subjects who had been exposed to COVID-19, were actively infected with it, or had recovered from it provided the deeply sampled blood TCRbeta repertoires that made up the dataset. The repertoires were made available in a free public database intended to serve as a resource for research on the immune response to SARS-CoV-2. The samples were drawn from the first 160 participants of the ongoing ImmuneRACE study and from 950 to 1,500 subjects provided by 6 global collaborators. A de-identified subject ID, COVID-19 status, age in years and sex were almost always included in the sample metadata. HLA class I and class II types, where available, came from metadata supplied by the sample provider rather than from assay-based typing.

Participants in the prospective study were enrolled through a virtual design, were aged about 18 to 100 years, and lived in 24 United States geographic areas. In the prospective study, participants were assigned to cohorts based on the clinical history participants reported in a screening survey and a study questionnaire. Recovered participants in ImmuneRACE Cohort 3 were defined as having two consecutive negative NP/OP PCR tests, clearance from a healthcare professional, or resolution of symptoms. In the prospective study, whole blood, serum and a nasopharyngeal or oropharyngeal swab were collected from each participant by mobile phlebotomists. Prospective study participants could optionally give additional blood draws and questionnaires over a roughly two-month period. Blood samples from the prospective study were shipped frozen or at room temperature prior to DNA extraction. CDR1 LGHDT and CDR2 YNNKEL were looked up in the germline V gene (reference sequence). V and J are trimmed by 1 base and 10 bases, and the gene matches miss 7 bases of the junction. There are 15 amino acids in the CDR3, from cysteine to phenylalanine inclusive. Only the CDR3 portion is preserved as DNA: 45 bases, with reading frame beginning at the first base.

With regard to this clone: Its cognate antigen has yet to be identified. No much larger clone exists at a distance of one base, and base qualities are not known. This specimen includes other DNA sequences encoding the same CDR3.

The study at large found these results: How much clinical and demographic metadata was included differed by source and by participant, and the metadata was provided uncurated.

TCRbeta CDR3 regions were amplified from genomic DNA by means of the immunoSEQ Assay, a bias-controlled multiplex PCR. Per the authors' processing: The number of nucleated cells in each sample was estimated from the amplification of reference gene primers within the assay. To quantify the absolute abundance of each unique TCRbeta CDR3 rearrangement, sequence reads were collapsed and filtered. Productive Simpson clonality was computed per sample as the square root of Simpson's diversity index over productive rearrangements. The immuneACCESS repertoire file appears here via TCRdb, limited to in-frame rearrangements. These files lack a portion of the clones; in checked studies, under half of the deficit traces to unresolved V genes, and the cause of the others is not known. Clone size and V and J calls were adopted from that table, with D and trimming inferred from the DNA. This sample comprises a few hundred thousand clones, 70% to 90% of them detected only once. About 1.5% of the sample comes from the top ten.

Sequences were obtained from PBMCs or T cells enriched from blood (not recorded which). This receptor was obtained from a man under 40 who had recovered from COVID-19. The chain employs TRBV3-1 (or the pseudogene TRBV3-2) and TRBJ1-6; TRBD1 agrees with 7 junctional bases. The DNA sequence reads TGTGCCAGCAGCCAAGCTCAGGGGGTTAACTCACCCCTCCACTTT. Its protein product is CASSQAQGVNSPLHF.